The source of this TCR beta chain is a study of early T cells in non-severe SARS-CoV-2 infection. Study overall: Sequencing targeted bulk RNA from unsorted whole blood, leaving chains unpaired. Findings and caveats of the study: Clonotype matching in VDJdb favored anti-spike CD8 responses and did not capture private and CD4 specificities.

The table lists this clonotype with a few counts. The antigen is unknown. V dropped 2 bases and J dropped 0 bases, with 4 bases sitting between them. CDR1 and CDR2 (germline): WSHSY, SAAADI. The CDR3 consists of 13 residues. Individual cDNA molecules received unique molecular identifiers. MiXCR, run by TCRdb on the 5' RACE reads, gives a single entry per CDR3 protein. In the table there are 25,000 to 35,000 distinct CDR3 sequences, over 2.5% of which are singletons. The sequence derives from an adult who was a healthcare worker with PCR-confirmed SARS-CoV-2 infection or an uninfected control (not recorded which). The chain recombines TRBV10-2 with TRBJ1-2; D ambiguous. Sequenced material: whole blood. Written as DNA, the CDR3 is TGCGCCAGCAGTGAGACACCTAACTATGGCTACACCTTC. It yields the protein CASSETPNYGYTF.